The T cell receptor beta chain described here comes from a study of tissue T cells after allogeneic stem cell transplantation. This CDR3 spans 13 amino acids. The germline CDR1 and CDR2 sequences are LGHDT and YNNKEL (reference sequence). With 2 bases removed from V and 8 bases from J, the gap between germline ends came to 9 bases. This clone was seen only once. Libraries were prepared by immunoSEQ multiplex PCR; TCRdb keeps only in-frame clonotypes and omits some of them. This table holds about 4,100 clones, roughly 63% found once. The material was tissue from the esophagus, obtained at autopsy. The chain combines TRBV3-1 (or the pseudogene TRBV3-2) with TRBJ1-4, with D perhaps TRBD1 (5 bases). The sequence came from an older female donor with lung cancer. The DNA for the CDR3 is TGTGCCAGCAGCCAACTCGGGGCGGAAAAACTGTTTTTT. Its translation: CASSQLGAEKLFF.